This T cell receptor beta chain was sequenced for a study of tumor-infiltrating lymphocytes in primary liver carcinoma. Study-level information: Ranging in age from 30 to 69 years, the patients were men and women.

With regard to this clonotype: Its antigen is as yet unknown. Mismatch with germline at one junction end may stem from a read error.

Germline V gene data show CDR1 as MNHNS and CDR2 as SASEGT. The CDR3 has 17 amino acids. From approximately 0.5 ug of total RNA, TCR beta-specific cDNA was reverse-transcribed using a constant-region primer. The TCR beta library was amplified through three nested multiplex PCR rounds in a modified ARM-PCR procedure. The first two PCR rounds, approximately 10 cycles each, used TRBV1-TRBV30 forward primers and a C-beta reverse primer. From the multiplex PCR reads, TCRdb called clonotypes with MiXCR, one entry per CDR3 protein. This table has more than 85,000 distinct CDR3 sequences, about four fifths appearing once. From unsorted bulk tissue weighing 20-30 mg, DNA and RNA were co-extracted. Primary liver carcinoma, confirmed by histopathology, was surgically resected. Each sampled tumor had five separate regions taken from it. Study results and limitations: Compared with blood, tumor repertoires held significantly more in their top 250 clones.

The clonotype was recovered from a man aged 35-49 years with primary liver carcinoma and hepatitis B virus infection. The sequenced sample was liver tumor tissue from sampling region 3. The subset: tumor region T3, left-lateral pole. The chain combines TRBV6-1 with TRBJ2-6, with D tentatively TRBD1 (6 bases). The CDR3 region is CASTETGALCGANVLSF. The CDR3 bases are TGTGCTAGCACCGAGACAGGAGCCCTCTGTGGGGCCAACGTCCTGAGTTTC.